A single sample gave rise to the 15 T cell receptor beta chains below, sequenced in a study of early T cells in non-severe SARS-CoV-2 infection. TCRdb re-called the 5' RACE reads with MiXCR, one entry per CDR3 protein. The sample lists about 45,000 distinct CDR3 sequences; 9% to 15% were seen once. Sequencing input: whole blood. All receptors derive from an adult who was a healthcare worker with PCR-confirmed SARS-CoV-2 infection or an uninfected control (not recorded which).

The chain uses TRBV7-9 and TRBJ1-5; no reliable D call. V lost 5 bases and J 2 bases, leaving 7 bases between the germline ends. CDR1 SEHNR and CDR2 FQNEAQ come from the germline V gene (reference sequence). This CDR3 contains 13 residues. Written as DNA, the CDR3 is TGTGCCAGCAGCCCCCAGGGCAATCAGCCCCAGCATTTT. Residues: CASSPQGNQPQHF.

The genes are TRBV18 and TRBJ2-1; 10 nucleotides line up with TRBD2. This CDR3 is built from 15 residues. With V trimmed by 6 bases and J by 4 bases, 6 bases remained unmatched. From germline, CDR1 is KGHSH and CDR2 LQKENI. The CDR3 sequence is CASSPSSGGYNEQFF. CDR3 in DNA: TGTGCCAGCTCCCCTAGTAGCGGGGGGTACAATGAGCAGTTCTTC. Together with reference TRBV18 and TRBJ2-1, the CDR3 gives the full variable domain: NAGVMQNPRHLVRRRGQEARLRCSPMKGHSHVYWYRQLPEEGLKFMVYLQKENIIDESGMPKERFSAEFPKEGPSILRIQQVVRGDSAAYFCASSPSSGGYNEQFFGPGTRLTVL.

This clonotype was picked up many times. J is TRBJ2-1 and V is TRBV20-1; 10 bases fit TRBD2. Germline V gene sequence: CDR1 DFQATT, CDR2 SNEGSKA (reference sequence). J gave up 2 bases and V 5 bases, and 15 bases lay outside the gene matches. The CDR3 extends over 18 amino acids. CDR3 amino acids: CSAFPLAGITGAYNEQFF. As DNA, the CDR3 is TGCAGTGCTTTCCCACTAGCGGGAATAACTGGGGCCTACAATGAGCAGTTCTTC.

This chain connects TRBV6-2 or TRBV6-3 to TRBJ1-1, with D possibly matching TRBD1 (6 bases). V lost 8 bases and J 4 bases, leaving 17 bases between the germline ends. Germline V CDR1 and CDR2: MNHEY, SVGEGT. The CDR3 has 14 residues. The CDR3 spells CASLVSTGSTEAFF. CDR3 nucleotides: TGTGCCAGCCTCGTCTCCACAGGGAGCACTGAAGCTTTCTTT.

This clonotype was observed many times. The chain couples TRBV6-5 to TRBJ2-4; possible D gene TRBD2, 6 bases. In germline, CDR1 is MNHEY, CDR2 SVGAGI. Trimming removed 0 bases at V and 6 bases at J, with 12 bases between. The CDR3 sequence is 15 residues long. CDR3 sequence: CASSYSSGLSNIQYF. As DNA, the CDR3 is TGTGCCAGCAGTTACTCCTCGGGACTGTCAAACATTCAGTACTTC.

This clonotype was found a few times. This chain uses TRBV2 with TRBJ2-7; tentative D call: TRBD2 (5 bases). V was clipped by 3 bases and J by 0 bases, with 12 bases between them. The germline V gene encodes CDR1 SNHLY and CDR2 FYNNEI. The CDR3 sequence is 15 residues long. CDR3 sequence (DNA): TGTGCCAGCAGTGAGGACTTCCGCAGCTCCTACGAGCAGTACTTC. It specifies CASSEDFRSSYEQYF.

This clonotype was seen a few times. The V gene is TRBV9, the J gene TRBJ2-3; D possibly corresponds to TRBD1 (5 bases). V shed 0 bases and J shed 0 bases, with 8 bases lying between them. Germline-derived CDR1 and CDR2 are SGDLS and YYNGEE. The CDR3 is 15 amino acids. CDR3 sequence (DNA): TGTGCCAGCAGCGTAGGGACAAGTAGCACAGATACGCAGTATTTT. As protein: CASSVGTSSTDTQYF.

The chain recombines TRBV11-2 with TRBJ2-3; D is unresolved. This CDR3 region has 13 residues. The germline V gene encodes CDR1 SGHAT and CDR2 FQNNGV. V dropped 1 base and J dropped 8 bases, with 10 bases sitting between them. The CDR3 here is CASSLGHGFTQYF. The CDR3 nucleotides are TGTGCCAGCAGCTTAGGGCACGGATTTACGCAGTATTTT.

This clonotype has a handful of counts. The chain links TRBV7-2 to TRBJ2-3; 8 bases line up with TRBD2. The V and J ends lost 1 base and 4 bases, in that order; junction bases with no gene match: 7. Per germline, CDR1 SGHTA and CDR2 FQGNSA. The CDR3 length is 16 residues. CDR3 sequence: CASSLEVAGFADTQYF. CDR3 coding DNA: TGTGCCAGCAGCTTAGAGGTAGCGGGATTCGCAGATACGCAGTATTTT. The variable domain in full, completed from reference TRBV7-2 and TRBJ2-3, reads GAGVSQSPSNKVTEKGKDVELRCDPISGHTALYWYRQSLGQGLEFLIYFQGNSAPDKSGLPSDRFSAERTGGSVSTLTIQRTQQEDSAVYLCASSLEVAGFADTQYFGPGTRLTVL.

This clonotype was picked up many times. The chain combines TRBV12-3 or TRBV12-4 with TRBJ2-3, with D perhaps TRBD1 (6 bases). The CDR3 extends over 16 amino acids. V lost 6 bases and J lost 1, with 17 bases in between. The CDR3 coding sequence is TGTGCCAGCAGCCCGCTGTGGGGGCAGGGCACAGATACGCAGTATTTT. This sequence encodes CASSPLWGQGTDTQYF.

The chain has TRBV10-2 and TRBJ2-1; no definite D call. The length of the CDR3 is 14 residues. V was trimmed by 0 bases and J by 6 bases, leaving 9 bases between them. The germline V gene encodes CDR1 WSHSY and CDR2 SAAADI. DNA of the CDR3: TGCGCCAGCAGTGAGTCGATGCTAGTCAATGAGCAGTTCTTC. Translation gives CASSESMLVNEQFF.

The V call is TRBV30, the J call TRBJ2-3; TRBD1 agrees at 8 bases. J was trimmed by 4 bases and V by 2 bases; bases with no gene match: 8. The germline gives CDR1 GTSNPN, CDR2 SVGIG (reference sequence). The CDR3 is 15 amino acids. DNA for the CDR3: TGTGCCTGGAGTAGGGGGCAGGGGGCGTCAGATACGCAGTATTTT. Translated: CAWSRGQGASDTQYF.

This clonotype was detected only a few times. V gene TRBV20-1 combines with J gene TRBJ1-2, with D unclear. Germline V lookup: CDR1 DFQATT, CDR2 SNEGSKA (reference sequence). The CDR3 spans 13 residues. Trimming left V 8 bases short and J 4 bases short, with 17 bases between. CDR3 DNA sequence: TGCAGTTATCATCCTGGGTTTCTCTATGGCTACACCTTC. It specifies CSYHPGFLYGYTF.

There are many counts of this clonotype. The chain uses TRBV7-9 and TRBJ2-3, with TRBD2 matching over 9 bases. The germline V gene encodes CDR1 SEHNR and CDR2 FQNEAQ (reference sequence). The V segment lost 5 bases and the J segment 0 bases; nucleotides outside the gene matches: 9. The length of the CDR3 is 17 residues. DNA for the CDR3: TGTGCCAGCAGCCTAGGACTAGCGCTCACTAGCACAGATACGCAGTATTTT. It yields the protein CASSLGLALTSTDTQYF.

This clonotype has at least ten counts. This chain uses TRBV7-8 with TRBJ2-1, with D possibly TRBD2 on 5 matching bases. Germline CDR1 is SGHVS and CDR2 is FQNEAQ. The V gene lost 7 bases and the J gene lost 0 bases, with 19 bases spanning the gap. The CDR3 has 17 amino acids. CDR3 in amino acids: CASISTRGSFSYNEQFF. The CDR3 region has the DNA TGTGCCAGCATCTCCACTAGAGGCTCCTTCTCCTACAATGAGCAGTTCTTC.